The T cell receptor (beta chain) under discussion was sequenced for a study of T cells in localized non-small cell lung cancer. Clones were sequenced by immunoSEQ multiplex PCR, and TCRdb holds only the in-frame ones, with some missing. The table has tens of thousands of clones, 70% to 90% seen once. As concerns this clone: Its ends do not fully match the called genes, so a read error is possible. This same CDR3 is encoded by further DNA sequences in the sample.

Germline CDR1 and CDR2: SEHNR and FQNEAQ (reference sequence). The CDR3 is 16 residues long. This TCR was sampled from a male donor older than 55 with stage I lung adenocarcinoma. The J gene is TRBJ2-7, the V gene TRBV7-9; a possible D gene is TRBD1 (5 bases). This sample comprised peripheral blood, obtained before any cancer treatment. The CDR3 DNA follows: TGTGCCAGCAGCAAACTCCGCCTGACAGACTCCTACGAGCAGTATTTC. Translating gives CASSKLRLTDSYEQYF.